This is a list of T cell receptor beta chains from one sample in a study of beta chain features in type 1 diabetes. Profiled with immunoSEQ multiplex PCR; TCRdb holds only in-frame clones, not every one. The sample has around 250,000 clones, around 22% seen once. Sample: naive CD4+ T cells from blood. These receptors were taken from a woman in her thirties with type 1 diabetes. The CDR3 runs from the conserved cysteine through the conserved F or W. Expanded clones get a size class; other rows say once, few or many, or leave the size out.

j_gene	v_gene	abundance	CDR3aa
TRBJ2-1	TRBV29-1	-	CSVDKQSASGSYEQFF
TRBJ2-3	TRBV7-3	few	CASSLTSGTDTQYF
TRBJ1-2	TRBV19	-	CASSLGGTYGYTF
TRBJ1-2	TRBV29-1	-	CSALDSTNYGYTF
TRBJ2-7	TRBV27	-	CASRRTGTYEQYF
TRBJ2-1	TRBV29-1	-	CSVVHIGGNSYNEQFF
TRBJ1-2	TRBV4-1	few	CASSYPGQGMNYGYTF
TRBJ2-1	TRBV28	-	CASTYSYNEQFF
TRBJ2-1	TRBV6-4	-	CASSDRYPAGEQFF
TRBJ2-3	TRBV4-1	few	CASSQAGSDTDTQYF
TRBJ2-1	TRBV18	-	CASSPPGGLAGDTSYNEQFF
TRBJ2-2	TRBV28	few	CASVKPGGLSTGELFF
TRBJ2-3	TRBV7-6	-	CASSPTGHNTDTQYF
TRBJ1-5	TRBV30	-	CAWSRGHQNQPQHF
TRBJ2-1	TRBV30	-	CAWSGLAGGPFSWNEQFF
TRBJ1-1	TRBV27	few	CASSFLGAREAFF
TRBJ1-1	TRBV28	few	CASSPGTGYTEAFF
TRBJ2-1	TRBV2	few	CASSALAGVVNEQFF
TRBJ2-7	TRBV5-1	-	CASSFSGYEQYF
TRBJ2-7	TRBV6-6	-	CASSSPGREQYF
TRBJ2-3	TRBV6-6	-	CASSYPEGTDTQYF
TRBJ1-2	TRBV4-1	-	CASSQETTGSTFLYTF
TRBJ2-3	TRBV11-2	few	CASTRTSGVDTQYF
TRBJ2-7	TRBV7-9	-	CASSLSPGRRDEQYF
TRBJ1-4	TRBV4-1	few	CASSPGTGDLNEKLFF
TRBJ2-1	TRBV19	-	CASSALAGVTYNEQFF
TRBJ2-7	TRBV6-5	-	CASSRGYEQYF
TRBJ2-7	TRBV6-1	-	CASSEPTVSYEQYF
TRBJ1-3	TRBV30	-	CAWSVLRGTGNTIYF
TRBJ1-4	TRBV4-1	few	CASSHVVTGNEKLFF
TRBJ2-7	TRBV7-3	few	CASSPGLQSYEQYF
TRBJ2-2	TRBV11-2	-	CASSLDFSGATGELFF
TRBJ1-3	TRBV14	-	CASSQRSAGNTIYF
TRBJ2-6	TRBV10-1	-	CASSQGTGANVLTF
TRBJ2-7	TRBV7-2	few	CASSLVPGLADEQYF
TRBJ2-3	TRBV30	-	CAWSVGGGTDTQYF
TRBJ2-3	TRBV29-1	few	CSVPDYLGTDTQYF
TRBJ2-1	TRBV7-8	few	CASSLGAGYYNEQFF
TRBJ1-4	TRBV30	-	CAWSGVRGTDEKLFF
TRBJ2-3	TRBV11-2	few	CASSLGEEDTQYF
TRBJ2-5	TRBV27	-	CASSGLQGARETQYF
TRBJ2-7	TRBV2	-	CASSEDRPMYF
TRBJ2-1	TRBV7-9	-	CASSLRTASFF
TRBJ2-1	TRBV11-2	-	CASSLGLPYNEQFF
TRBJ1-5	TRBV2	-	CASSEGIPGGQPQHF
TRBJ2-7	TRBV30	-	CAWRMIGGEQYF
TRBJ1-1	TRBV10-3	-	CAISEHGLTEAFF
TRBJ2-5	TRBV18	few	CASSPWQFQETQYF
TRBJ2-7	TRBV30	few	CAWKTGTGIYEQYF
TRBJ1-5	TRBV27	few	CASSVAGEQPQHF
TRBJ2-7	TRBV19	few	CASSIGGAGDRYEQYF
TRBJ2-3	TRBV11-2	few	CASSLDGLAVSTDTQYF
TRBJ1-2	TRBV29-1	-	CSVPGLYGYTF